These 17 T cell receptor beta chains originate from one sample sequenced in a study of CD8 T cells in Susac syndrome. Random hexamers were used to reverse transcribe an amount of about 0.5 to 1 ug RNA. TCRdb re-analysed the immunoSEQ multiplex PCR reads in MiXCR, keeping a single row per CDR3 protein. The sample lists approximately 75,000 distinct CDR3 sequences, approximately 95% occurring once. The sample comprised CD8+ T cells from PBMCs. The receptor source for this set is a human donor in good health.

The chain is built from TRBV29-1 and TRBJ1-5; possibly TRBD1 for D (6 bases). Germline V gene lookup returns CDR1 SQVTM and CDR2 ANQGSEA. The CDR3 runs to 14 residues. Between the trimmed V and J ends, which lost 6 bases and 9 bases, there was a span of 21 bases. The CDR3 DNA is TGCAGCGTCGAGGAGGACAGTCCCAGGGGGCCCCAGCATTTT. This gives the protein CSVEEDSPRGPQHF.

The rearrangement uses TRBV30 and TRBJ2-1, with 8 bases fitting TRBD1. The V gene's germline CDR1 is GTSNPN and CDR2 SVGIG (reference sequence). This CDR3 has 14 residues. The CDR3: CAYHRGSSYNEQFF. As DNA, the CDR3 is TGTGCTTACCACAGGGGGAGCTCCTACAATGAGCAGTTCTTC.

The gene calls are TRBV2 and TRBJ2-2; weak D call: TRBD1 (5 bases). Trimming shortened V by 6 bases and J by 3 bases, and 8 bases separated the two germline ends. The CDR3 loop spans 13 amino acids. Per the germline V gene, CDR1 is SNHLY and CDR2 is FYNNEI. In DNA, the CDR3 is TGTGCCAGCAGGGGGCGCGACACCGGGGAGCTGTTTTTT. It yields the protein CASRGRDTGELFF.

The chain combines TRBV27 with TRBJ1-2; a weak D match, TRBD1 (5 bases). This CDR3 has 14 residues. The ends were cut back, 5 bases at V and 4 bases at J, with 14 bases in the middle. Per the germline V gene, CDR1 is MNHEY and CDR2 is SMNVEV (reference sequence). This CDR3 reads CASSLVGVGYGYTF. CDR3 sequence (DNA): TGTGCCAGCAGTCTCGTGGGGGTGGGCTATGGCTACACCTTC.

The chain has TRBV12-3 or TRBV12-4 and TRBJ1-2; TRBD1 might be the D (5 bases). The CDR3 is 12 residues long. V dropped 6 bases and J dropped 4 bases, with 9 bases sitting between them. The CDR3 sequence: CASSIGTYGYTF. CDR3 bases: TGTGCCAGCAGCATAGGGACCTATGGCTACACCTTC.

The V gene is TRBV7-3, the J gene TRBJ2-1; D remains ambiguous. Germline CDR1 is SGHTA and CDR2 is FQGTGA. This CDR3 has 15 residues. V was trimmed by 2 bases and J by 3 bases, leaving 11 bases between them. CDR3 loop: CASSLGQVGYNEQFF. DNA of the CDR3: TGTGCCAGCAGCTTAGGCCAGGTTGGCTACAATGAGCAGTTCTTC.

Only one count was recorded for this clonotype. The J gene is TRBJ2-7, the V gene TRBV6-1; D is possibly TRBD1 (6 bases). Germline CDR1 reads MNHNS; CDR2 reads SASEGT. This CDR3 spans 14 amino acids. Trimming cost V 0 bases and J 12 bases, with 18 bases left between them. In nucleotides, the CDR3 is TGTGCCAGCAGTGAAGCGGTCGGACAGCCCCAGGGGTACGTC. Its translation is CASSEAVGQPQGYV.

This chain links TRBV12-3 or TRBV12-4 with TRBJ2-1; D gene ambiguous. The length of the CDR3 is 15 residues. V shed 6 bases and J shed 5 bases, with 17 bases lying between them. The CDR3 protein is CASSDHRDPHNEQFF. CDR3 DNA sequence: TGTGCCAGCAGCGACCATCGAGATCCCCACAATGAGCAGTTCTTC.

This chain links TRBV29-1 with TRBJ2-3; 9 bases match TRBD1. The junction had 6 bases not matched to a gene; V was cut back by 5 bases and J by 6 bases. Germline V CDR1 and CDR2: SQVTM, ANQGSEA. The CDR3 is 13 amino acids. The CDR3 is CSVPQGAGDTQYF. The CDR3 nucleotides are TGCAGCGTTCCACAGGGGGCAGGGGATACGCAGTATTTT.

This chain uses TRBV4-1 with TRBJ2-1; D might be TRBD2 (5 bases). From germline, CDR1 is MGHRA and CDR2 YSYEKL. The V and J ends lost 1 base and 7 bases respectively, with 8 bases between them. The CDR3 is made up of 13 amino acids. The CDR3 is CASSQVRDNEQFF. In DNA form, the CDR3 reads TGCGCCAGCAGCCAAGTGAGGGATAATGAGCAGTTCTTC.

The chain has TRBV13 and TRBJ1-2, with 10 bases matching TRBD1. The CDR3 loop spans 14 amino acids. Germline CDR1 and CDR2: PRHDT and FYEKMQ (reference sequence). After removal of 5 bases from V and 7 bases from J, the junction contained 7 bases not matched to a gene. Here the CDR3 DNA reads TGTGCCAGCAGCCTAGCCGGGACAGGGGCTGGCTACACCTTC. It specifies CASSLAGTGAGYTF.

V gene TRBV7-3 combines with J gene TRBJ2-3, with TRBD1 as a possible D gene (6 bases). This CDR3 comprises 13 residues. V lost 3 bases, J lost 4 bases, and 8 bases lay in between. CDR1 and CDR2 from the germline V gene are SGHTA and FQGTGA. CDR3 DNA: TGTGCCAGCAGCTTCACAGGGTCAGATACGCAGTATTTT. It is translated as CASSFTGSDTQYF.

The chain uses TRBV7-9 and TRBJ2-5; 7 bases align to TRBD2. Germline V lookup: CDR1 SEHNR, CDR2 FQNEAQ (reference sequence). This CDR3 contains 15 residues. Trimming at V came to 5 bases and at J to 5 bases, leaving 11 bases not matched to a gene. In DNA form, the CDR3 reads TGTGCCAGCAGCGATAGCGTGGGGAGGGCGGAGACCCAGTACTTC. Amino acids: CASSDSVGRAETQYF. Filled out from reference TRBV7-9 and TRBJ2-5, the complete variable domain reads DTGVSQNPRHKITKRGQNVTFRCDPISEHNRLYWYRQTLGQGPEFLTYFQNEAQLEKSRLLSDRFSAERPKGSFSTLEIQRTEQGDSAMYLCASSDSVGRAETQYFGPGTRLLVL.

The J gene is TRBJ2-7, the V gene TRBV30; D is unclear. This CDR3 has 11 residues. V lost 3 bases to trimming and J lost 2 bases, with 5 bases between them. Germline values: CDR1 GTSNPN, CDR2 SVGIG (reference sequence). This chain's CDR3 is CAWRRTYEQYF. For the CDR3, the DNA is TGTGCCTGGAGACGTACCTACGAGCAGTACTTC.

V is TRBV20-1 and J is TRBJ2-7, with D possibly matching TRBD2 (6 bases). The ends were cut back, 3 bases at V and 1 base at J, with 19 bases in the middle. CDR1 and CDR2 (germline): DFQATT, SNEGSKA (reference sequence). The CDR3 extends over 16 amino acids. Here the CDR3 DNA reads TGCAGTGCTAGTGGGGGGACGGAATCCTTTTCCTACGAGCAGTACTTC. This encodes CSASGGTESFSYEQYF.

The rearrangement uses TRBV9 and TRBJ2-1, with D tentatively TRBD1 (7 bases). Per germline, CDR1 SGDLS and CDR2 YYNGEE. The ends were cut back, 2 bases at V and 8 bases at J, with 17 bases in the middle. The CDR3 is 15 amino acids. CDR3 nucleotide sequence: TGTGCCAGCAGCGTTACCGGAGGGGGCAAGGATGAGCAGTTCTTC. This gives the protein CASSVTGGGKDEQFF.

The CDR3 region is CATSGSSGGYNEQFF. CDR3 DNA sequence: TGTGCCACCAGTGGCTCTAGCGGGGGCTACAATGAGCAGTTCTTC. V and J are TRBV24-1 and TRBJ2-1, with 10 bases matching TRBD2. V shed 5 bases, J shed 3 bases, and the junction held 3 bases outside the gene matches. CDR1 is KGHDR, CDR2 SFDVKD, per germline. CDR3 size: 15 residues.